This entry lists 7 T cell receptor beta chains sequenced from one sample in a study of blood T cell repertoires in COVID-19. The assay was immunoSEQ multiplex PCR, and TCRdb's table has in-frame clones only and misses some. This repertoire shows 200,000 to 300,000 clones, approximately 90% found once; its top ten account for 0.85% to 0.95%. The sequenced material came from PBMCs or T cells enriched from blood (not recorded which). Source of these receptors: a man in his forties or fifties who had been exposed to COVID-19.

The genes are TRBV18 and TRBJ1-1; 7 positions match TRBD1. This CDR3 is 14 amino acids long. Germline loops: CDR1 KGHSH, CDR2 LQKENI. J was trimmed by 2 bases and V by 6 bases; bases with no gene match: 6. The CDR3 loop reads CASSPGQTNTEAFF. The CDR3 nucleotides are TGTGCCAGCTCTCCGGGACAGACAAACACTGAAGCTTTCTTT.

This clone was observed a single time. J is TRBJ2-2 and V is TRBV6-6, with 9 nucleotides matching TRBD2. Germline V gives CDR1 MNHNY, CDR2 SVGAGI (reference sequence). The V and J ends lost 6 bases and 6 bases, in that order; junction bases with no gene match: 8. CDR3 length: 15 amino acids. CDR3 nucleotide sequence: TGTGCCAGCAGACGCCGGGCGGGGGGGCCCGGGGAGCTGTTTTTT. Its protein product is CASRRRAGGPGELFF.

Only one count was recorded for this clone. The CDR3 reads CASSVDREGGRAEAFF. DNA of the CDR3: TGTGCCAGCAGCGTCGACAGGGAAGGGGGACGCGCTGAAGCTTTCTTT. This chain links TRBV9 with TRBJ1-1; 7 bases align to TRBD1. This CDR3 region has 16 residues. Germline CDR1 is SGDLS and CDR2 is YYNGEE. With 2 bases clipped from V and 6 bases from J, the junction kept 13 bases outside the gene matches. Full variable domain (missing parts from reference TRBV9 and TRBJ1-1): DSGVTQTPKHLITATGQRVTLRCSPRSGDLSVYWYQQSLDQGLQFLIQYYNGEERAKGNILERFSAQQFPDLHSELNLSSLELGDSALYFCASSVDREGGRAEAFFGQGTRLTVV.

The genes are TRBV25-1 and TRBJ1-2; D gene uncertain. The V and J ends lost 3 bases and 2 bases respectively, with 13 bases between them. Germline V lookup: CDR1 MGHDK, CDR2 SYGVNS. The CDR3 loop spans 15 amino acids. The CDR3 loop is CASSDSRKLNYGYTF. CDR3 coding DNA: TGTGCCAGCAGTGATTCGAGGAAATTAAACTATGGCTACACCTTC.

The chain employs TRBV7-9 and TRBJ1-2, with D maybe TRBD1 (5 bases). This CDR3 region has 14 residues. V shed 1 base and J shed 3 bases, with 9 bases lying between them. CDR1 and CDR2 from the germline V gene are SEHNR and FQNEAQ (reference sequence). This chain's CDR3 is CASSLGTGHYGYTF. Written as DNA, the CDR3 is TGTGCCAGCAGCTTAGGCACAGGCCACTATGGCTACACCTTC. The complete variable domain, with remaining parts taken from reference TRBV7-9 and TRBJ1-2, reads DTGVSQNPRHKITKRGQNVTFRCDPISEHNRLYWYRQTLGQGPEFLTYFQNEAQLEKSRLLSDRFSAERPKGSFSTLEIQRTEQGDSAMYLCASSLGTGHYGYTFGSGTRLTVV.

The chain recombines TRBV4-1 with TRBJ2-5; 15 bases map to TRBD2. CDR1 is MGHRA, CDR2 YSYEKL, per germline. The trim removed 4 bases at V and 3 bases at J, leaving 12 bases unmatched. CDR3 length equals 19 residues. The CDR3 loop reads CASSRVWTSGGAIEETQYF. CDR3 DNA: TGCGCCAGCAGCCGGGTATGGACTAGCGGGGGGGCGATCGAAGAGACCCAGTACTTC.

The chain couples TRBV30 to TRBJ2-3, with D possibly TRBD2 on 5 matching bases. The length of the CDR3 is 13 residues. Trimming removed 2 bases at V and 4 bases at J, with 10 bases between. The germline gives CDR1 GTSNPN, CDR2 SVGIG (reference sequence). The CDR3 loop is CAWSWAGADTQYF. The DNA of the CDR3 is TGTGCCTGGAGTTGGGCGGGTGCAGATACGCAGTATTTT.